The next 20 T cell receptor beta chains were all read from a single sample in a study of T cells in Graves' hyperthyroidism and ophthalmopathy (dated by TCRdb to 2018 to 2020). Libraries were built with multiplex PCR. The data were produced on an Illumina HiSeq 2000. TCR beta CDR3 regions were amplified from RNA transcripts. The first round of RT-PCR for the TCR CDR3 was performed with the HTBI primer set and the Qiagen OneStep RT-PCR kit. TCRdb cleaned the public reads at Q25 with fastp, built clones with MiXCR and kept in-frame beta chains. Identical CDR3 proteins give one entry, which carries the most common genes and DNA. The sample profile shows roughly 740,000 distinct CDR3 sequences; about a sixth of them were found once. The top ten hold under 9.5% of the sample. The sequenced sample was blood. The receptors here all came from a man younger than 30 with Graves' hyperthyroidism.

A single count supports this clonotype. The chain combines TRBV6-1 with TRBJ2-2; D may match TRBD1 or TRBD2 (5 bases each). Per the germline V gene, CDR1 is MNHNS and CDR2 is SASEGT. This CDR3 is 16 amino acids long. V shed 6 bases and J shed 1 base, with 15 bases lying between them. CDR3: CASSRSGTVNTGELFF. In nucleotides, the CDR3 is TGTGCCAGCAGCCGCTCCGGGACGGTGAACACCGGGGAGCTGTTTTTT.

In this sample, this clonotype turned up many times. This rearrangement joins TRBV29-1 to TRBJ2-1, with D possibly matching TRBD2 (5 bases). The V and J ends lost 8 bases and 0 bases respectively, with 23 bases between them. The CDR3 sequence is 17 residues long. CDR1 and CDR2 (germline): SQVTM, ANQGSEA. The CDR3 protein is CSLAGGASSSSYNEQFF. The CDR3 DNA sequence: TGCAGCTTGGCGGGTGGTGCTAGCTCCAGCTCCTACAATGAGCAGTTCTTC.

This clonotype was seen many times. This chain uses TRBV3-1 with TRBJ2-3, with TRBD2 identical over 9 bases. Losses at the gene ends were 2 bases for V and 1 base for J; bases not matched to a gene: 4. Germline values: CDR1 LGHDT, CDR2 YNNKEL (reference sequence). This CDR3 is built from 16 residues. The CDR3 is CASSQHLAGGTDTQYF. In DNA form, the CDR3 reads TGTGCCAGCAGCCAACATTTAGCGGGAGGCACAGATACGCAGTATTTT.

The chain recombines TRBV20-1 with TRBJ2-5; D possibly corresponds to TRBD2 (7 bases). Germline V lookup: CDR1 DFQATT, CDR2 SNEGSKA (reference sequence). Trimming removed 3 bases at V and 4 bases at J, with 21 bases between. CDR3 length: 16 amino acids. The CDR3 loop is CSASPVGGRERETQYF. CDR3 bases: TGCAGTGCTAGCCCCGTAGGGGGGAGGGAGCGAGAGACCCAGTACTTC.

The genes are TRBV19 and TRBJ2-6, with D possibly being TRBD1 or TRBD2 (5 bases each). The CDR3 loop spans 16 amino acids. V gave up 7 bases and J gave up 2 bases, with 15 bases separating them. CDR1 LNHDA and CDR2 SQIVND come from the germline V gene (reference sequence). CDR3 amino acids: CASTDSMGAGANVLTF. The CDR3 DNA follows: TGTGCCAGTACCGACAGTATGGGAGCTGGGGCCAACGTCCTGACTTTC.

This clonotype was seen ten or more times. This chain connects TRBV29-1 to TRBJ2-3; D is unclear. Trimming removed 2 bases from V and 4 bases from J, with 16 bases in between. Per germline, CDR1 SQVTM and CDR2 ANQGSEA. This CDR3 is built from 15 residues. CDR3 protein: CSVEWAQAPSDTQYF. The CDR3 coding sequence is TGCAGCGTTGAATGGGCCCAGGCCCCCTCAGATACGCAGTATTTT.

This sequence joins TRBV29-1 and TRBJ1-1; no clear D gene. The germline V gene has CDR1 SQVTM and CDR2 ANQGSEA. V lost 7 bases and J lost 2, with 14 bases in between. The length of the CDR3 is 13 residues. CDR3 sequence (DNA): TGCAGCGGGGTGCGGGTGGCAAACACTGAAGCTTTCTTT. As protein: CSGVRVANTEAFF.

The J gene is TRBJ2-5, the V gene TRBV4-3; a possible D gene is TRBD2 (5 bases). CDR1 and CDR2 from the germline V gene are LGHNA and YSLEER. This CDR3 has 12 amino acids. Trimming took 7 bases from V and 6 from J, leaving 12 bases between them. The CDR3 coding sequence is TGCGCCAGCACCTCCACCGGGAAGACCCAGTACTTC. Amino acid sequence: CASTSTGKTQYF.

This clonotype was counted at least ten times. This chain connects TRBV12-3 or TRBV12-4 to TRBJ1-2; tentative D call: TRBD1 (6 bases). V was shortened by 4 bases and J by 4 bases, with 16 bases between the two germline ends. This CDR3 contains 15 residues. The CDR3 coding sequence is TGTGCCAGCAGTTGGGACGACAGGCCCTTCTATGGCTACACCTTC. Protein sequence: CASSWDDRPFYGYTF.

The gene calls are TRBV7-2 and TRBJ2-3, with 10 nucleotides matching TRBD1. Germline V gene data show CDR1 as SGHTA and CDR2 as FQGNSA. CDR3 size: 16 residues. With V trimmed by 5 bases and J by 5 bases, 10 bases remained unmatched. The CDR3 is CASSRMGQGSGDTQYF. CDR3 nucleotide sequence: TGTGCCAGCAGCCGCATGGGACAGGGGTCAGGAGATACGCAGTATTTT.

This clonotype has ten or more counts. J is TRBJ1-2 and V is TRBV28, with unresolved D. Looked up from germline, CDR1 is MDHEN and CDR2 is SYDVKM. The CDR3 has 15 amino acids. V gave up 5 bases and J gave up 8 bases, with 21 bases separating them. Written as DNA, the CDR3 is TGTGCCAGCAGTACCCCTGGTAGGCCCTTTCCGGGCTACACCTTC. This encodes CASSTPGRPFPGYTF.

This clonotype occurred once. Just one base apart from a much larger clone, this may be a read error. This chain joins TRBV28 and TRBJ2-7; unclear D gene. Germline CDR1 reads MDHEN; CDR2 reads SYDVKM. The CDR3 runs to 14 residues. CDR3 in amino acids: CASSPGPAGYERYF. The DNA for the CDR3 is TGTGCCAGCAGTCCCGGACCAGCTGGTTACGAGCGGTACTTC.

For this clonotype: A much larger clone is a single base away; this may be a read error. The rearrangement uses TRBV27 and TRBJ2-7, with 14 nucleotides matching TRBD2. The germline gives CDR1 MNHEY, CDR2 SMNVEV (reference sequence). Trimming removed 5 bases from V and 3 bases from J; junction bases left unmatched: 12. The CDR3 has 18 residues. The CDR3: CASSLLGLAGVGFYEQYF. The CDR3 nucleotides read TGTGCCAGCAGTCTCCTGGGACTAGCGGGAGTGGGCTTCTACGAGCAGTACTTC.

This chain connects TRBV2 to TRBJ2-2; 8 bases align to TRBD2. The trim removed 3 bases at V and 7 bases at J, leaving 10 bases unmatched. The germline CDR1 and CDR2 sequences are SNHLY and FYNNEI. The CDR3 runs to 16 residues. The CDR3 region has the DNA TGTGCCAGCAGTGAGTCAAGCGCGGGAGGAAACGGGGAGCTGTTTTTT. Amino acids: CASSESSAGGNGELFF.

This clonotype was counted a few times. The genes are TRBV20-1 and TRBJ2-1; TRBD1 agrees at 8 bases. Germline V CDR1 and CDR2: DFQATT, SNEGSKA (reference sequence). The CDR3 is made up of 14 amino acids. The J segment lost 5 bases and the V segment lost 0 bases, leaving 3 bases of the junction unmatched. CDR3 sequence: CSARDRGLDNEQFF. The CDR3 nucleotides are TGCAGTGCTAGAGACAGGGGGCTAGACAATGAGCAGTTCTTC.

This chain joins TRBV14 and TRBJ2-2; 12 bases agree with TRBD2. The germline CDR1 and CDR2 sequences are SGHDN and FVKESK. J gave up 1 base and V 2 bases, and 2 bases lay outside the gene matches. The CDR3 sequence is 17 residues long. The CDR3 is CASSQRLAGENTGELFF. The CDR3 DNA reads TGTGCCAGCAGCCAACGACTAGCGGGAGAGAACACCGGGGAGCTGTTTTTT.

This clonotype has ten or more counts. This sequence joins TRBV28 and TRBJ2-5, with 15 bases fitting TRBD2. Germline V lookup: CDR1 MDHEN, CDR2 SYDVKM. Trimming took 5 bases from V and 7 from J; bases not matched to a gene: 5. The CDR3 loop spans 15 amino acids. CDR3 residues: CASSRTSGRAGTQYF. CDR3 in DNA: TGTGCCAGCAGTCGGACTAGCGGGAGGGCTGGGACCCAGTACTTC.

This clonotype turned up a few times. V is TRBV20-1 and J is TRBJ2-5, with 7 bases lining up with TRBD1. The CDR3 is 13 residues long. With 3 bases clipped from V and 1 base from J, the junction kept 2 bases outside the gene matches. The germline CDR1 and CDR2 sequences are DFQATT and SNEGSKA (reference sequence). The DNA for the CDR3 is TGCAGTGCTAGGACAGGGTCCCAAGAGACCCAGTACTTC. This gives the protein CSARTGSQETQYF.

This clonotype was seen a handful of times. V is TRBV6-2 or TRBV6-3 and J is TRBJ2-7; TRBD1 or TRBD2 may be the D gene (5 bases each). The germline gives CDR1 MNHEY, CDR2 SVGEGT. The CDR3 length is 13 residues. V lost 5 bases, J lost 1 base, and 9 bases lay in between. The CDR3 region has the DNA TGTGCCAGCAGTATGGGGGAATCCTACGAGCAGTACTTC. Its protein product is CASSMGESYEQYF.

The rearrangement links TRBV7-9 to TRBJ1-1; 7 bases are a match to TRBD1. The CDR3 has 14 amino acids. CDR1 and CDR2 from the germline V gene are SEHNR and FQNEAQ (reference sequence). Trimming at V came to 5 bases and at J to 3 bases, leaving 6 bases not matched to a gene. The CDR3 DNA is TGTGCCAGCAGCCGACAGACAGGGCACACTGAAGCTTTCTTT. As protein: CASSRQTGHTEAFF. Full variable domain (rest looked up from reference TRBV7-9 and TRBJ1-1): DTGVSQNPRHKITKRGQNVTFRCDPISEHNRLYWYRQTLGQGPEFLTYFQNEAQLEKSRLLSDRFSAERPKGSFSTLEIQRTEQGDSAMYLCASSRQTGHTEAFFGQGTRLTVV.